The 7 T cell receptor beta chains in this list originate from one sample, sequenced in a study of CD8+CD57+ T cells in acquired aplastic anemia. Using genomic DNA as the template, TCR beta VDJ and CDR3 profiling was carried out. From the reads, TCRdb called clonotypes with MiXCR, one entry per CDR3 protein. The sample includes approximately 95,000 distinct CDR3 sequences, 55% to 75% of them seen just once. It was patients with CD8+CD57+ cell expansion by flow cytometry who were chosen for sequencing. Sequenced sample: sorted CD4+, CD8+, or CD8+CD57+ T cells (not recorded which) from PBMCs. All receptors derive from a human donor with aplastic anemia.

This clonotype was recorded only once. The chain links TRBV9 to TRBJ1-1; possibly TRBD1 for D (5 bases). The germline V gene has CDR1 SGDLS and CDR2 YYNGEE. The CDR3 extends over 14 amino acids. V dropped 3 bases and J dropped 0 bases, with 9 bases sitting between them. The CDR3 sequence is CASSGGPLNTEAFF. The DNA of the CDR3 is TGTGCCAGCAGCGGGGGACCACTGAACACTGAAGCTTTCTTT. The full variable domain, its missing parts supplied by reference TRBV9 and TRBJ1-1, is DSGVTQTPKHLITATGQRVTLRCSPRSGDLSVYWYQQSLDQGLQFLIQYYNGEERAKGNILERFSAQQFPDLHSELNLSSLELGDSALYFCASSGGPLNTEAFFGQGTRLTVV.

The V call is TRBV2, the J call TRBJ2-7; 10 nucleotides align to TRBD2. Germline V gives CDR1 SNHLY, CDR2 FYNNEI. This CDR3 region has 14 residues. Trimming removed 11 bases from V and 2 bases from J; junction bases left unmatched: 9. The CDR3 spells CAGRGLATTYEQYF. CDR3 nucleotide sequence: TGTGCCGGGAGGGGACTAGCGACAACCTACGAGCAGTACTTC.

V gene TRBV19 combines with J gene TRBJ2-2; no clear D. V lost 5 bases and J lost 4, with 14 bases in between. The CDR3 covers 15 residues. Germline V gene lookup returns CDR1 LNHDA and CDR2 SQIVND (reference sequence). The CDR3 is CASSPLRATTGELFF. In DNA form, the CDR3 reads TGTGCCAGTAGTCCTCTTCGGGCGACCACCGGGGAGCTGTTTTTT. The full variable domain, in which reference TRBV19 and TRBJ2-2 provide the parts outside the CDR3, is DGGITQSPKYLFRKEGQNVTLSCEQNLNHDAMYWYRQDPGQGLRLIYYSQIVNDFQKGDIAEGYSVSREKKESFPLTVTSAQKNPTAFYLCASSPLRATTGELFFGEGSRLTVL.

V gene TRBV6-1 combines with J gene TRBJ2-7; D tentatively reads TRBD1 or TRBD2 (5 bases each). The CDR3 totals 13 residues. V was clipped by 6 bases and J by 6 bases, with 15 bases between them. The germline V gene has CDR1 MNHNS and CDR2 SASEGT. CDR3 region: CASRAPGRSEQYF. As DNA, the CDR3 is TGTGCCAGCAGAGCTCCGGGACGAAGCGAGCAGTACTTC.

The chain recombines TRBV10-1 with TRBJ2-7; 10 nucleotides agree with TRBD2. The CDR3 sequence is 13 residues long. The germline V gene encodes CDR1 WNHNN and CDR2 SYGVQD (reference sequence). The ends lost 8 bases at V and 2 bases at J; junction bases unmatched: 3. The CDR3 DNA reads TGCGCCAGCGGGACTAGCGACACCTACGAGCAGTACTTC. Its translation: CASGTSDTYEQYF.

For this clonotype: A much larger clone lies one base from this, so it may be a read error. The CDR3 nucleotides are TGTGCCAGCAGCGACCCTCGGGGGGCAAGTGGCATTCAGTACTTC. The encoded protein is CASSDPRGASGIQYF. This sequence joins TRBV11-2 and TRBJ2-4, with a possible D match to TRBD2 (7 bases). The CDR3 is 15 residues long. Trimming took 5 bases from V and 9 from J, leaving 20 bases between them. Germline V gene data show CDR1 as SGHAT and CDR2 as FQNNGV.

The sample holds one count of this clonotype. The V gene is TRBV15, the J gene TRBJ2-1, with D tentatively TRBD1 (8 bases). With 7 bases removed from V and 4 bases from J, the gap between germline ends came to 20 bases. The length of the CDR3 is 16 residues. The germline V gene encodes CDR1 LNHNV and CDR2 YYDKDF (reference sequence). CDR3 sequence: CATTKRGGTGYNEQFF. CDR3 in DNA: TGTGCCACCACCAAGAGGGGGGGGACAGGATACAATGAGCAGTTCTTC.